This T cell receptor (beta chain) was documented in a study of T cells in Graves' hyperthyroidism and ophthalmopathy. Only a few counts were recorded for this clonotype. Its specificity is not known. Study conclusions and caveats: Most clonotypes that expanded in the thyroid above 0.001 also showed up in blood.

V lost 5 bases to trimming and J lost 8 bases; unmatched junction nucleotides: 9. CDR3 length: 13 amino acids. Germline-derived CDR1 and CDR2 are SGHDT and YYEEEE. Amplification targeted TCR beta CDR3 regions from RNA transcripts. First-round RT-PCR of the TCR CDR3 relied on the HTBI primer set. Each CDR3 protein gets one entry after TCRdb re-called the multiplex PCR reads with MiXCR. The sample has hundreds of thousands of distinct CDR3 sequences; about 20% are singletons. This receptor was obtained from a man under 40 with Graves' ophthalmopathy. The sequenced sample consisted of blood. V is TRBV5-6 and J is TRBJ1-2; 7 positions agree with TRBD1. The CDR3 DNA follows: TGTGCCAGCAGTCCGGACAGGTCCTACGGCTACACCTTC. This translates into CASSPDRSYGYTF.